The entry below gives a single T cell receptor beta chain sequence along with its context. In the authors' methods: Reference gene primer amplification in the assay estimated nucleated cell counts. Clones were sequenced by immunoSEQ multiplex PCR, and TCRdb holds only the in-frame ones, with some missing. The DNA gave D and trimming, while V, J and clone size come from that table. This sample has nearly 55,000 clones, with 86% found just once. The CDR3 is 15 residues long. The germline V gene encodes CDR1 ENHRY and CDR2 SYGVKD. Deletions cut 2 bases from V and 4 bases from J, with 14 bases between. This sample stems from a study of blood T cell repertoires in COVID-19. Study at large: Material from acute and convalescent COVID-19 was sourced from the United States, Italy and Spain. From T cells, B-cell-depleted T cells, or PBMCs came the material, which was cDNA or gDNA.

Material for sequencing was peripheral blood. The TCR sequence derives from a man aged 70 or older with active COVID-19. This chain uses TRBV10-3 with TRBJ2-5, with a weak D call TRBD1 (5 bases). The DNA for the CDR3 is TGTGCCATCAGTGAGGGTCAGGGTACCCCAGAGACCCAGTACTTC. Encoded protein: CAISEGQGTPETQYF.